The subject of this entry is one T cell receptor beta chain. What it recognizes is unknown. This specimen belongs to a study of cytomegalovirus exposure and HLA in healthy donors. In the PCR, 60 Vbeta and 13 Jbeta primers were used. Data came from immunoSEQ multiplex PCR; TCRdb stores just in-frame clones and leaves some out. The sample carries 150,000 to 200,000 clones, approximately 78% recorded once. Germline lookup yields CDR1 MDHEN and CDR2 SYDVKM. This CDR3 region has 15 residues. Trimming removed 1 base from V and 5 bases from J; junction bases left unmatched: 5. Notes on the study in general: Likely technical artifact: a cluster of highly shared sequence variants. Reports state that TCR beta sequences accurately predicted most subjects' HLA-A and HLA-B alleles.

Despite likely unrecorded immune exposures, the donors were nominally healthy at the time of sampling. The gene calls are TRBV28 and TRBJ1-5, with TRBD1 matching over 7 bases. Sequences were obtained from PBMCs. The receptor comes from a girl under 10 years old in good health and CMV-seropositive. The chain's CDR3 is CASSLSGQGDQPQHF. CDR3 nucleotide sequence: TGTGCCAGCAGTTTATCGGGGCAGGGGGATCAGCCCCAGCATTTT.